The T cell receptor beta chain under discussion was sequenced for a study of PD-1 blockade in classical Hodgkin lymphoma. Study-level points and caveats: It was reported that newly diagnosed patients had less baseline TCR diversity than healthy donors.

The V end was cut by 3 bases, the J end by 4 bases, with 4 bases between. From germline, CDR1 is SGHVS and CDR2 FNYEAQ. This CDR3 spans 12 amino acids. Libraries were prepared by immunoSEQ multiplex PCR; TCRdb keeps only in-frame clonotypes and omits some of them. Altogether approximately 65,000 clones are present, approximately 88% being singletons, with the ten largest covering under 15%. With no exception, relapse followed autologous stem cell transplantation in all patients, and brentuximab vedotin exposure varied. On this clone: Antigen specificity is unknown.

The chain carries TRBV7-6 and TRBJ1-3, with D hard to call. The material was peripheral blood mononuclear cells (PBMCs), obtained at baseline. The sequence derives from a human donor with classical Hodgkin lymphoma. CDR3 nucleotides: TGTGCCAGCAGCTTCCAAGGAAACACCATATATTTT. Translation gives CASSFQGNTIYF.